This paragraph reports one TCR beta chain. What it recognizes is unknown. The PCR used 60 Vbeta and 13 Jbeta primers. Using immunoSEQ multiplex PCR, the repertoire was profiled, and TCRdb retains in-frame clones only, with some absent. The table lists fewer than 100,000 clones, roughly 79% of them singletons. CDR3 length: 14 residues. Germline CDR1 and CDR2: SGDLS and YYNGEE. V was shortened by 7 bases and J by 6 bases, with 19 bases between the two germline ends. This record comes from a study of cytomegalovirus exposure and HLA in healthy donors. Study overall: Early released data had about 85 million unique TCRs, all coming from HLA-typed donors. The study, taken as a whole, reports: In an earlier analysis, about 87% or about 30%: the productive usage of most TCR beta V segments. In most subjects, TCR beta sequences reportedly gave accurate predictions of HLA-A and HLA-B alleles. Later work associated around 18,000 TCR beta sequences with HLA alleles at 0.05 false discovery rate.

This TCR was recovered from a female donor in good health and CMV-seronegative. The chain recombines TRBV9 with TRBJ1-1; no reliable D call. Sequencing was carried out using PBMCs. The DNA of the CDR3 is TGTGCCAGCGAACGGGGAATCAGGACTTCTGAAGCTTTCTTT. It specifies CASERGIRTSEAFF.